Listed below are T cell receptor beta chains from one sample, sequenced in a study of blood T cells in healthy people across ages. TCRdb analysed the 5' RACE reads with MiXCR anew, one entry per CDR3 protein. Of hundreds of thousands of distinct CDR3 sequences listed, 29% are singletons. Sequencing was done on a sample of blood. These receptors were collected from a woman aged 80 or over in good health. The CDR3 runs from the conserved cysteine through the conserved F or W. The D gene is left open where the match is weak. The size of a clone is reported for some rows only, either as once, few or many, or as a class for expanded clones.

abundance,j_gene,v_gene,d_gene,CDR3aa,CDR3nt
-,TRBJ1-1,TRBV6-2/TRBV6-3,-,CASRRLGGGNTEAFF,TGTGCCAGCAGGAGACTCGGGGGAGGGAACACTGAAGCTTTCTTT
-,TRBJ2-1,TRBV9,TRBD2,CASSVSSGGAYDEQFF,TGTGCCAGCAGCGTTAGTAGCGGGGGGGCCTACGATGAGCAGTTCTTC
few,TRBJ2-5,TRBV6-1,TRBD2,CASNIAGGQETQYF,TGTGCCAGCAACATAGCGGGGGGACAAGAGACCCAGTACTTC
-,TRBJ2-5,TRBV18,TRBD2,CTSSPGLAETQYF,TGTACCAGCTCACCGGGACTAGCGGAGACCCAGTACTTC
-,TRBJ2-2,TRBV4-1,TRBD1,CASSQMTGVSGELFF,TGCGCCAGCAGCCAAATGACAGGGGTTTCCGGGGAGCTGTTTTTT
-,TRBJ2-5,TRBV30,TRBD1,CGAGGAQTQYF,TGTGGGGCAGGGGGCGCGCAGACCCAGTACTTC
-,TRBJ2-6,TRBV5-1,-,CASSFPSSGANVLTF,TGCGCCAGCAGCTTTCCGAGCTCTGGGGCCAACGTCCTGACTTTC
-,TRBJ2-5,TRBV9,TRBD2,CASSVAGGAATKTQYF,TGTGCCAGCAGCGTAGCGGGGGGGGCGGCAACAAAGACCCAGTACTTC
many,TRBJ2-5,TRBV12-3/TRBV12-4,TRBD1,CASSPRRTGFRQETQYF,TGTGCCAGCAGTCCCCGAAGGACAGGGTTTCGACAAGAGACCCAGTACTTC
many,TRBJ1-1,TRBV18,-,CASSANRDTEAFF,TGTGCCAGCTCAGCAAACAGGGACACTGAAGCTTTCTTT
-,TRBJ2-7,TRBV28,TRBD1,CASSLRGQGLGVTYEQYF,TGTGCCAGCAGTTTGAGGGGACAGGGGCTTGGGGTAACCTACGAGCAGTACTTC
few,TRBJ1-5,TRBV7-8,-,CASSVGGPQHF,TGTGCCAGCAGCGTAGGCGGGCCCCAGCATTTT
-,TRBJ2-3,TRBV4-1,TRBD1,CASSRVTGADGDTQYF,TGCGCCAGCAGCCGAGTCACAGGGGCGGACGGAGATACGCAGTATTTT
many,TRBJ2-2,TRBV11-2,-,CASSLVTGELFF,TGTGCCAGCAGCTTAGTTACCGGGGAGCTGTTTTTT
many,TRBJ1-2,TRBV28,TRBD1,CASSPGTGPVYGYTF,TGTGCCAGCAGTCCCGGGACAGGGCCAGTTTATGGCTACACCTTC
-,TRBJ1-1,TRBV28,-,CASSLQAGDRDTKAFF,TGTGCCAGCAGTCTTCAGGCAGGGGATAGGGACACTAAAGCTTTCTTT
many,TRBJ2-5,TRBV20-1,TRBD1,CSAPDRAGIETQYF,TGCAGTGCTCCGGACAGGGCGGGGATAGAGACCCAGTACTTC
-,TRBJ2-1,TRBV20-1,-,CSARNPPSAHNEQFF,TGCAGTGCTAGAAACCCTCCCTCGGCACACAATGAGCAGTTCTTC
-,TRBJ2-7,TRBV27,-,CASSSQPYEQYF,TGTGCCAGCAGTTCCCAGCCCTACGAGCAGTACTTC
once,TRBJ1-4,TRBV20-1,-,CSARVGAEEKRFF,TGCAGTGCTAGAGTGGGGGCCGAGGAAAAACGGTTTTTT
few,TRBJ1-4,TRBV27,-,CASSSAGDIREKLFF,TGTGCCAGCAGTTCGGCAGGGGACATTCGCGAAAAACTGTTTTTT
many,TRBJ1-2,TRBV7-2,TRBD1,CASSLGRGRGYGYTF,TGTGCCAGCAGCTTAGGGAGGGGGCGAGGCTATGGCTACACCTTC
few,TRBJ1-2,TRBV6-1,-,CASSATGTGYTF,TGTGCCAGCAGTGCTACAGGGACTGGCTACACCTTC
-,TRBJ1-1,TRBV28,TRBD1,CASSFFGGQGTRTEAFF,TGTGCCAGCAGTTTTTTCGGCGGACAGGGGACTCGCACTGAAGCTTTCTTT
many,TRBJ1-5,TRBV6-6,TRBD1,CASSRGQSNQPQHF,TGTGCCAGCAGCCGGGGACAGAGCAATCAGCCCCAGCATTTT
many,TRBJ1-6,TRBV4-3,-,CASSQDTQAYNSPLHF,TGCGCCAGCAGCCAGGACACCCAGGCCTATAATTCACCCCTCCACTTT
many,TRBJ2-1,TRBV27,TRBD2,CASSLILAGGPAYNEQFF,TGTGCCAGCAGTTTAATCCTAGCGGGGGGGCCAGCCTACAATGAGCAGTTCTTC
many,TRBJ1-2,TRBV20-1,TRBD1,CSARGQGAGYGYTF,TGCAGTGCTAGGGGACAGGGGGCAGGCTATGGCTACACCTTC
many,TRBJ2-7,TRBV6-2/TRBV6-3,-,CASSSPPGVSSATYEQYF,TGTGCCAGCAGTTCCCCCCCGGGGGTTTCCAGTGCAACCTACGAGCAGTACTTC
once,TRBJ1-3,TRBV12-3/TRBV12-4,-,CASSPDRSGNTRYF,TGTGCCAGCAGTCCAGACAGATCTGGAAACACCAGATATTTT
-,TRBJ2-3,TRBV7-9,-,CANSLTDTQYF,TGTGCCAACAGCTTAACAGATACGCAGTATTTT
-,TRBJ1-5,TRBV20-1,-,CSTRRDSDQPQHF,TGCAGTACTAGGCGAGATTCCGATCAGCCCCAGCATTTT
many,TRBJ2-3,TRBV7-2,TRBD2,CASSLETGLAGGRDTQYF,TGTGCCAGCAGCTTAGAAACGGGACTAGCGGGGGGGAGGGATACGCAGTATTTT
few,TRBJ2-1,TRBV12-3/TRBV12-4,-,CASSSEGIDEQFF,TGTGCCAGCAGTTCAGAGGGCATCGATGAGCAGTTCTTC
few,TRBJ2-4,TRBV6-1,-,CASSSERGSKNIQYF,TGTGCCAGCAGTTCGGAGAGGGGATCCAAAAACATTCAGTACTTC
-,TRBJ1-1,TRBV5-1,-,CASSSRGENTEAFF,TGCGCCAGCAGCTCCCGGGGGGAGAACACTGAAGCTTTCTTT
-,TRBJ2-1,TRBV28,-,CAGSLSGIYNEQFF,TGTGCCGGCAGTTTATCCGGGATCTACAATGAGCAGTTCTTC
-,TRBJ2-5,TRBV18,TRBD2,CAGSLGSGETQYF,TGTGCCGGCTCACTCGGTAGCGGGGAGACCCAGTACTTC
-,TRBJ2-1,TRBV29-1,-,CSAVVGNNNEQFF,TGCAGCGCCGTGGTGGGTAACAACAATGAGCAGTTCTTC
many,TRBJ2-5,TRBV6-1,-,CASSPSPGPLETQYF,TGTGCCAGCAGTCCATCGCCAGGGCCTTTGGAGACCCAGTACTTC
many,TRBJ2-1,TRBV20-1,-,CSATVGTPQAFF,TGCAGTGCAACCGTCGGGACTCCTCAGGCGTTCTTC
few,TRBJ1-2,TRBV30,-,CAWSANLVNYGYTF,TGTGCCTGGAGTGCCAACTTGGTCAACTATGGCTACACCTTC
many,TRBJ2-3,TRBV20-1,-,CSARGPTSTTQYF,TGCAGTGCTAGAGGTCCTACTAGTACCACGCAGTATTTT
few,TRBJ1-6,TRBV25-1,TRBD1,CASSEYGRGSSYNSPLHF,TGTGCCAGCAGTGAATACGGCAGGGGGAGCTCCTATAATTCACCCCTCCACTTT
-,TRBJ2-7,TRBV13,-,CASSPGLLLYEQYF,TGTGCCAGCAGCCCCGGACTTCTTCTCTACGAGCAGTACTTC
-,TRBJ2-3,TRBV20-1,TRBD1,CSARADRGHRPSTDTQYF,TGCAGTGCTAGGGCAGACAGGGGACACCGTCCTAGCACAGATACGCAGTATTTT
many,TRBJ2-5,TRBV5-1,TRBD1,CASSLQGGETQYF,TGTGCCAGCAGCCTACAGGGGGGCGAGACCCAGTACTTC
many,TRBJ2-1,TRBV10-2,-,CASSESTGAGNEQFF,TGCGCCAGCAGTGAGTCGACTGGGGCGGGGAATGAGCAGTTCTTC
many,TRBJ1-2,TRBV7-2,-,CASSLGVLNGYTF,TGTGCCAGCAGCTTAGGAGTCCTCAATGGCTACACCTTC
-,TRBJ2-3,TRBV5-1,-,CASSLGGQSSTDTQYF,TGCGCCAGCAGCTTGGGAGGACAGTCTAGCACAGATACGCAGTATTTT